These 30 T cell receptor beta chains share one sample of origin, sequenced in a study of T cell responses to AZD1222 COVID-19 vaccine (dated by TCRdb to the early 2020s). Reading the label with the study, this specimen's time point is: baseline before first vaccination. The library came from the immunoSEQ multiplex PCR assay. TCRdb took over this immuneACCESS table, retaining in-frame rearrangements with V and J assigned. Such tables are incomplete; in checked studies, under half of the missing clones stem from an unresolved V gene, and the remainder is unexplained. Across this sample there are some 140,000 clones, with less than 90% seen only once. The leading ten clones occupy less than 3.5% of the sample. Sequenced material: peripheral blood, taken on day 0 of AZD1222 vaccination. The receptors were sampled from an adult in good health.

This sequence joins TRBV28 and TRBJ1-2, with D possibly TRBD1 on 5 matching bases. The V end was cut by 4 bases, the J end by 4 bases, with 13 bases between. This CDR3 is 14 amino acids long. CDR1 is MDHEN and CDR2 is SYDVKM in the germline V gene. The CDR3 here is CASSWTTARYGYTF. The CDR3 DNA reads TGTGCCAGCAGTTGGACGACAGCCCGCTATGGCTACACCTTC.

The chain links TRBV7-9 to TRBJ2-1; possible D gene TRBD1, 6 bases. V was pared by 8 bases and J by 5 bases, with 16 bases between. The germline V gene has CDR1 SEHNR and CDR2 FQNEAQ (reference sequence). The CDR3 spans 14 residues. The CDR3 DNA reads TGTGCCAGCCACAGGGCTGAGGTTAACAATGAGCAGTTCTTC. Translated, it gives CASHRAEVNNEQFF. Using reference TRBV7-9 and TRBJ2-1 for the parts outside the CDR3, the full variable domain is DTGVSQNPRHKITKRGQNVTFRCDPISEHNRLYWYRQTLGQGPEFLTYFQNEAQLEKSRLLSDRFSAERPKGSFSTLEIQRTEQGDSAMYLCASHRAEVNNEQFFGPGTRLTVL.

This chain joins TRBV28 and TRBJ1-1, with D unresolved. The CDR3 sequence is 17 residues long. CDR1 and CDR2 (germline): MDHEN, SYDVKM. V lost 5 bases and J lost 1, with 20 bases in between. CDR3 protein: CASSLTGVKTKNTEAFF. The CDR3 DNA reads TGTGCCAGCAGTCTAACGGGAGTTAAAACCAAGAACACTGAAGCTTTCTTT.

The chain combines TRBV5-5 with TRBJ2-5; D is tentatively TRBD1 or TRBD2 (6 bases each). This CDR3 contains 13 residues. Trimming shortened V by 1 base and J by 7 bases, and 11 bases separated the two germline ends. Germline lookup yields CDR1 SGHKS and CDR2 YYEKEE (reference sequence). In nucleotides, the CDR3 is TGTGCCAGCAGCTTGTTGGAGGGGGGGACCCAGTACTTC. Amino acids: CASSLLEGGTQYF.

The gene calls are TRBV4-3 and TRBJ1-2; possible D gene TRBD1, 6 bases. The V end lost 0 bases, the J end lost 4 bases, and 9 bases lay between the germline ends. The CDR3 contains 14 residues. Germline V gene lookup returns CDR1 LGHNA and CDR2 YSLEER. CDR3 region: CASSQEKGGYGYTF. The CDR3 DNA sequence: TGCGCCAGCAGCCAAGAGAAAGGGGGCTATGGCTACACCTTC.

The chain has TRBV10-1 and TRBJ1-2; 7 nucleotides match TRBD1. Germline lookup yields CDR1 WNHNN and CDR2 SYGVQD (reference sequence). CDR3 length: 13 amino acids. V shed 3 bases, J shed 8 bases, and the junction held 6 bases outside the gene matches. The CDR3 region has the DNA TGCGCCAGCAGTGAAGAGCCAGGGGGAGGCTACACCTTC. Its protein product is CASSEEPGGGYTF.

The chain carries TRBV20-1 and TRBJ2-3; 9 bases line up with TRBD2. Germline values: CDR1 DFQATT, CDR2 SNEGSKA (reference sequence). The CDR3 extends over 14 amino acids. V shed 3 bases and J 1 base; nucleotides not matched to a gene: 2. The CDR3 spells CSASERGGTDTQYF. CDR3 nucleotides: TGCAGTGCTAGTGAGCGGGGGGGCACAGATACGCAGTATTTT.

This chain uses TRBV3-1 (or the pseudogene TRBV3-2) with TRBJ1-1, with a tentative D call TRBD1 (5 bases). V was cut by 1 base and J by 5 bases, with 11 bases left in between. Germline V gene lookup returns CDR1 LGHDT and CDR2 YNNKEL (reference sequence). The CDR3 is 14 residues long. In nucleotides, the CDR3 is TGTGCCAGCAGCCAAGTTCGGGGGGGGACTGAAGCTTTCTTT. It encodes CASSQVRGGTEAFF.

The rearrangement links TRBV12-3 or TRBV12-4 to TRBJ1-1; D is undetermined. V lost 5 bases to trimming and J lost 4 bases, with 8 bases between them. This CDR3 has 12 amino acids. The CDR3 region is CASSLGATEAFF. DNA of the CDR3: TGTGCCAGCAGTCTAGGAGCCACTGAAGCTTTCTTT.

The chain employs TRBV25-1 and TRBJ2-3, with D unresolved. This CDR3 spans 13 amino acids. Germline V gene sequence: CDR1 MGHDK, CDR2 SYGVNS. V was clipped by 3 bases and J by 5 bases, with 9 bases between them. CDR3 bases: TGTGCCAGCAGTGATGGGTGGGGAGATACGCAGTATTTT. Translating gives CASSDGWGDTQYF.

The chain couples TRBV28 to TRBJ1-6; 7 bases map to TRBD1. CDR1 and CDR2 from the germline V gene are MDHEN and SYDVKM. J gave up 12 bases and V 8 bases, and 16 bases lay outside the gene matches. This CDR3 contains 15 residues. The CDR3 spells CASVPPGQGVLPLHF. CDR3 DNA sequence: TGTGCCAGCGTACCCCCGGGGCAGGGGGTTTTACCCCTCCACTTT.

The chain has TRBV7-9 and TRBJ2-1; D unresolved. CDR1 is SEHNR and CDR2 is FQNEAQ in the germline V gene (reference sequence). V was shortened by 5 bases and J by 6 bases, with 11 bases between the two germline ends. The CDR3 runs 13 residues. The CDR3 DNA follows: TGTGCCAGCAGCGACAATCGCGGCAATGAGCAGTTCTTC. Amino acids: CASSDNRGNEQFF.

The chain recombines TRBV2 with TRBJ1-2; 7 bases match TRBD1. V was clipped by 0 bases and J by 4 bases; unmatched bases: 5. Germline loops: CDR1 SNHLY, CDR2 FYNNEI. The CDR3 runs 15 residues. The DNA for the CDR3 is TGTGCCAGCAGTGAAGCGCGAGGGACAGTCTATGGCTACACCTTC. Its translation: CASSEARGTVYGYTF.

The chain has TRBV29-1 and TRBJ1-2, with D perhaps matching TRBD1 (5 bases). This CDR3 is 12 amino acids long. Germline loops: CDR1 SQVTM, CDR2 ANQGSEA. Trimming stripped 7 bases from V and 7 bases from J, with 16 bases between. This chain's CDR3 is CSGSTGEGGYTF. CDR3 DNA sequence: TGCAGCGGTTCCACGGGGGAGGGTGGCTACACCTTC.

J is TRBJ1-5 and V is TRBV28, with D possibly being TRBD1 (6 bases). Per germline, CDR1 MDHEN and CDR2 SYDVKM. V gave up 7 bases and J gave up 6 bases, with 13 bases separating them. This CDR3 is 13 amino acids long. CDR3 region: CASKQGLSQPQHF. CDR3 bases: TGTGCCAGCAAACAGGGTTTAAGTCAGCCCCAGCATTTT.

This clone was seen a handful of times. The chain uses TRBV9 and TRBJ2-6; no firm D call. Germline CDR1 and CDR2: SGDLS and YYNGEE. V shed 3 bases and J shed 0 bases, with 13 bases lying between them. CDR3 length equals 17 residues. The CDR3 bases are TGTGCCAGCAGCGCCCACCTTCATAGCTCTGGGGCCAACGTCCTGACTTTC. It specifies CASSAHLHSSGANVLTF.

The chain recombines TRBV2 with TRBJ1-4; D remains ambiguous. The CDR3 contains 14 residues. V gave up 6 bases and J gave up 0 bases, with 8 bases separating them. The germline V gene has CDR1 SNHLY and CDR2 FYNNEI. CDR3 amino acids: CASSGGSTNEKLFF. CDR3 in DNA: TGTGCCAGCAGCGGCGGATCAACTAATGAAAAACTGTTTTTT.

This clone occurred once. The chain is built from TRBV27 and TRBJ1-5; no firm D call. Trimming pared 0 bases from V and 9 bases from J, leaving 12 bases between. The germline V gene has CDR1 MNHEY and CDR2 SMNVEV (reference sequence). This CDR3 has 14 residues. CDR3 residues: CASSLSGPGWPQHF. In DNA form, the CDR3 reads TGTGCCAGCAGTTTATCAGGGCCCGGTTGGCCCCAGCATTTT.

The chain has TRBV7-2 and TRBJ1-4; 7 nucleotides line up with TRBD1. Unmatched junction bases numbered 7, after V lost 2 bases and J lost 7 bases. CDR3 length equals 15 residues. The V gene's germline CDR1 is SGHTA and CDR2 FQGNSA. The CDR3 is CASSLSGQHFEKLFF. DNA of the CDR3: TGTGCCAGCAGCTTATCGGGACAGCATTTTGAAAAACTGTTTTTT.

Comments on this clone: Mismatch with germline at one junction end may stem from a read error. The genes are TRBV12-3 or TRBV12-4 and TRBJ1-2; a weak D match, TRBD1 (5 bases). The CDR3 covers 12 residues. CDR3 sequence reads: CASSYFGGVFSF. In nucleotides, the CDR3 is TGTGCCAGCAGTTACTTCGGGGGAGTCTTTTCTTTC.

The chain joins TRBV6-1 to TRBJ1-4; D possibly corresponds to TRBD1 (5 bases). The CDR3 runs to 16 residues. The germline V gene has CDR1 MNHNS and CDR2 SASEGT. Trimming removed 4 bases at V and 0 bases at J, with 12 bases between. The CDR3 DNA reads TGTGCCAGCAGTGGACTTCAGACAGCAACTAATGAAAAACTGTTTTTT. Translating gives CASSGLQTATNEKLFF.

The CDR3, as DNA: TGCGCCAGCAGCCTCCTTGCCGGGACAGACACCGGGGAGCTGTTTTTT. Translating it yields CASSLLAGTDTGELFF. The genes are TRBV4-3 and TRBJ2-2; 7 nucleotides align to TRBD1. Trimming at V came to 4 bases and at J to 3 bases, leaving 8 bases not matched to a gene. The CDR3 runs to 16 residues. Germline V gene sequence: CDR1 LGHNA, CDR2 YSLEER.

V usage is TRBV5-6 and J usage is TRBJ1-2; tentative D call: TRBD1 (6 bases). The CDR3 runs to 17 residues. Deletions cut 4 bases from V and 5 bases from J, with 24 bases between. Germline V lookup: CDR1 SGHDT, CDR2 YYEEEE. In DNA form, the CDR3 reads TGTGCCAGCAGCAGAAGACCTGGCGGACAGAATCCTTATGGCTACACCTTC. This encodes CASSRRPGGQNPYGYTF.

J is TRBJ1-4 and V is TRBV6-6; 10 bases agree with TRBD1. Germline lookup yields CDR1 MNHNY and CDR2 SVGAGI (reference sequence). CDR3 size: 17 residues. V lost 6 bases, J lost 5 bases, and 12 bases stayed unmatched. CDR3 in DNA: TGTGCCAGCAGGCGAGGACAGGGGGTCACTTCAAATGAAAAACTGTTTTTT. It encodes CASRRGQGVTSNEKLFF.

CDR3 bases: TGCGCCAGCAGCCAAGAAGCAGGGGGCAATGAAAAACTGTTTTTT. Encoded protein: CASSQEAGGNEKLFF. This chain links TRBV4-3 with TRBJ1-4; TRBD1 agrees at 8 bases. The ends lost 0 bases at V and 5 bases at J; junction bases unmatched: 2. This CDR3 contains 15 residues. CDR1 and CDR2 from the germline V gene are LGHNA and YSLEER.

This chain joins TRBV4-3 and TRBJ1-1, with 7 bases fitting TRBD1. Per germline, CDR1 LGHNA and CDR2 YSLEER. This CDR3 spans 12 amino acids. The V segment lost 0 bases and the J segment 10 bases; nucleotides outside the gene matches: 2. The CDR3 DNA sequence: TGCGCCAGCAGCCAAGAGGGACAGTCAGCTTTCTTT. This translates into CASSQEGQSAFF.

The chain combines TRBV12-3 or TRBV12-4 with TRBJ1-2; D is ambiguous. The V and J ends lost 6 bases and 2 bases respectively, with 10 bases between them. CDR3 size: 13 residues. The CDR3 bases are TGTGCCAGCAGCCAACTAGTAAACTATGGCTACACCTTC. Its protein is CASSQLVNYGYTF.

The chain uses TRBV3-1 (or the pseudogene TRBV3-2) and TRBJ1-1; D is possibly TRBD1 (6 bases). Germline lookup yields CDR1 LGHDT and CDR2 YNNKEL (reference sequence). V gave up 1 base and J gave up 5 bases, with 20 bases separating them. The CDR3 spans 17 residues. CDR3 amino acids: CASSQAGWSLRGTEAFF. The CDR3 region has the DNA TGTGCCAGCAGCCAAGCCGGGTGGAGCCTTAGGGGGACTGAAGCTTTCTTT.

The genes are TRBV28 and TRBJ1-1; D unclear. The V end lost 2 bases, the J end lost 0 bases, and 10 bases lay between the germline ends. This CDR3 region has 15 residues. Per germline, CDR1 MDHEN and CDR2 SYDVKM. CDR3 residues: CASSLETTMNTEAFF. CDR3 coding DNA: TGTGCCAGCAGTTTAGAGACGACCATGAACACTGAAGCTTTCTTT.

The chain combines TRBV5-1 with TRBJ1-2; no definite D call. The ends were cut back, 3 bases at V and 4 bases at J, with 16 bases in the middle. This CDR3 has 15 residues. Per the germline V gene, CDR1 is SGHRS and CDR2 is YFSETQ. The chain's CDR3 is CASSWVAPPIYGYTF. DNA for the CDR3: TGCGCCAGCAGCTGGGTCGCCCCCCCCATCTATGGCTACACCTTC.